The 28 T cell receptor beta chains presented below share a single source sample, sequenced in a study of control samples from healthy donors and cancer patients. The protocol was immunoSEQ multiplex PCR, while the TCRdb copy is restricted to in-frame clones and leaves out a portion. This repertoire shows tens of thousands of clones, approximately 80% found once; its top ten account for approximately 20%. Sequenced: blood. The receptor source for this set is a man aged 25-45 years in good health.

V gene TRBV5-1 combines with J gene TRBJ1-5; possible D gene TRBD1, 6 bases. V dropped 4 bases and J dropped 3 bases, with 11 bases sitting between them. Germline V gives CDR1 SGHRS, CDR2 YFSETQ. The CDR3 extends over 14 amino acids. This CDR3 is CASSPDRPNQPQHF. CDR3 coding DNA: TGCGCCAGCAGCCCTGACAGGCCCAATCAGCCCCAGCATTTT.

V usage is TRBV7-9 and J usage is TRBJ1-3; 7 nucleotides line up with TRBD1. Trimming at V came to 5 bases and at J to 1 base, leaving 5 bases not matched to a gene. This CDR3 spans 15 amino acids. Germline V lookup: CDR1 SEHNR, CDR2 FQNEAQ (reference sequence). CDR3 residues: CASSRDSSSGNTIYF. DNA for the CDR3: TGTGCCAGCAGCAGGGACAGCTCTTCTGGAAACACCATATATTTT.

A single count supports this clone. The chain links TRBV5-5 to TRBJ2-1, with 9 bases that match TRBD2. V trimming: 5 bases; J trimming: 4 bases; junction bases outside the gene matches: 10. This CDR3 region has 16 residues. Per the germline V gene, CDR1 is SGHKS and CDR2 is YYEKEE (reference sequence). CDR3 protein: CASRSNPGLAYNEQFF. The DNA for the CDR3 is TGTGCCAGCAGGAGCAACCCGGGACTAGCTTACAATGAGCAGTTCTTC.

The rearrangement joins TRBV6-6 to TRBJ2-5; TRBD1 is a possible D gene (6 bases). CDR1 MNHNY and CDR2 SVGAGI come from the germline V gene (reference sequence). V lost 7 bases and J 1 base, leaving 19 bases between the germline ends. The CDR3 length is 16 residues. CDR3 region: CASTLGRGDFQETQYF. In DNA, the CDR3 is TGTGCCAGCACCCTCGGCAGGGGCGACTTCCAAGAGACCCAGTACTTC.

The genes are TRBV5-1 and TRBJ1-2; D might be TRBD1 (5 bases). The CDR3 consists of 11 residues. Deletions cut 0 bases from V and 10 bases from J, with 7 bases between. Germline CDR1 and CDR2: SGHRS and YFSETQ. The CDR3: CASSLGQFYTF. The CDR3 bases are TGCGCCAGCAGCTTGGGACAGTTCTACACCTTC.

The count of this clone is one. This chain links TRBV5-1 with TRBJ2-1, with 8 nucleotides matching TRBD1. Germline V gene sequence: CDR1 SGHRS, CDR2 YFSETQ. The trim removed 4 bases at V and 7 bases at J, leaving 13 bases unmatched. CDR3 length: 16 residues. In DNA form, the CDR3 reads TGCGCCAGCAGCCGAGCAGACAGGGGATTAAAAAATGAGCAGTTCTTC. It codes for CASSRADRGLKNEQFF.

This clone was observed once. The chain carries TRBV4-2 and TRBJ2-3, with D possibly being TRBD2 (5 bases). The germline V and J ends were trimmed by 0 bases and 5 bases, with 12 bases remaining between them. Germline lookup yields CDR1 LGHNA and CDR2 YNFKEQ. The CDR3 consists of 15 residues. CDR3 amino acids: CASSQELRGIDTQYF. CDR3 DNA sequence: TGTGCCAGCAGCCAAGAGTTACGGGGTATAGATACGCAGTATTTT.

V usage is TRBV5-4 and J usage is TRBJ1-6, with 7 bases lining up with TRBD1. V shed 5 bases and J 5 bases; nucleotides not matched to a gene: 7. Looked up from germline, CDR1 is SGHNT and CDR2 is YYREEE (reference sequence). The CDR3 contains 15 residues. The CDR3 nucleotides are TGTGCCAGCAGTATAAAAACAGGGGATAATTCACCCCTCCACTTT. It yields the protein CASSIKTGDNSPLHF.

This rearrangement joins TRBV19 to TRBJ1-5, with D uncertain. This CDR3 contains 13 residues. The germline V gene encodes CDR1 LNHDA and CDR2 SQIVND (reference sequence). V was cut by 4 bases and J by 2 bases, with 6 bases left in between. This CDR3 reads CASSKGGNQPQHF. CDR3 nucleotide sequence: TGTGCCAGTAGTAAGGGTGGCAATCAGCCCCAGCATTTT.

The chain employs TRBV25-1 and TRBJ1-3, with 7 bases matching TRBD1. Trimming removed 9 bases from V and 0 bases from J; junction bases left unmatched: 5. CDR3 length: 14 residues. The germline V gene encodes CDR1 MGHDK and CDR2 SYGVNS. The chain's CDR3 is CASPTGSSGNTIYF. Here the CDR3 DNA reads TGTGCCAGTCCGACAGGGAGCTCTGGAAACACCATATATTTT.

The J gene is TRBJ1-4, the V gene TRBV5-1; 7 positions agree with TRBD1. This CDR3 spans 16 amino acids. CDR1 is SGHRS and CDR2 is YFSETQ in the germline V gene. Unmatched junction bases numbered 6, after V lost 4 bases and J lost 0 bases. In nucleotides, the CDR3 is TGCGCCAGCAGCCCACAGGGGAACCCAACTAATGAAAAACTGTTTTTT. Translation: CASSPQGNPTNEKLFF.

The rearrangement uses TRBV5-4 and TRBJ1-6; D gene uncertain. The CDR3 spans 13 residues. Germline loops: CDR1 SGHNT, CDR2 YYREEE (reference sequence). The V gene lost 0 bases and the J gene lost 8 bases, with 6 bases spanning the gap. The CDR3 nucleotides are TGTGCCAGCAGCTTGGCCCTAGATTCACCCCTCCACTTT. Translated: CASSLALDSPLHF.

CDR3 coding DNA: TGTGCCAGCAGCCCAAACAGGGTAAACACCGGGGAGCTGTTTTTT. The encoded protein is CASSPNRVNTGELFF. The rearrangement uses TRBV7-7 and TRBJ2-2, with D maybe TRBD1 (6 bases). The V gene lost 5 bases and the J gene lost 2 bases, with 12 bases spanning the gap. CDR1 is SSHAT and CDR2 is FNYEAQ in the germline V gene (reference sequence). The CDR3 is 15 amino acids.

V and J are TRBV6-5 and TRBJ2-2; possible D gene TRBD1, 5 bases. CDR1 is MNHEY and CDR2 is SVGAGI in the germline V gene. This CDR3 comprises 15 residues. The CDR3 protein is CATNPAGKNTGELFF. The CDR3 DNA is TGTGCTACCAACCCGGCAGGGAAGAACACCGGGGAGCTGTTTTTT.

In nucleotides, the CDR3 is TGTGCCAGCAGTTTAGGACAGGGAGTTGGCTACACCTTC. Residues: CASSLGQGVGYTF. The rearrangement links TRBV12-3 or TRBV12-4 to TRBJ1-2, with 7 positions matching TRBD1. With V trimmed by 1 base and J by 7 bases, 3 bases remained unmatched. The CDR3 loop spans 13 amino acids.

This clone showed up just once. The chain combines TRBV4-1 with TRBJ1-6, with 10 positions matching TRBD1. V dropped 0 bases and J dropped 8; count of bases not matched to a gene: 1. The germline V gene encodes CDR1 MGHRA and CDR2 YSYEKL. There are 15 residues in the CDR3. This CDR3 reads CASSQDGTGDSPLHF. The DNA of the CDR3 is TGCGCCAGCAGCCAAGATGGGACAGGGGATTCACCCCTCCACTTT.

The chain combines TRBV29-1 with TRBJ2-7; the D gene is possibly TRBD2 (5 bases). V lost 5 bases to trimming and J lost 2 bases, with 16 bases between them. CDR3 length: 14 residues. Germline V gene lookup returns CDR1 SQVTM and CDR2 ANQGSEA. The CDR3 sequence: CSVLSPDGAYEQYF. The CDR3 bases are TGCAGCGTTCTTTCCCCGGACGGGGCCTACGAGCAGTACTTC.

In this sample, this clone turned up once. This rearrangement joins TRBV30 to TRBJ2-3, with D perhaps being TRBD1 or TRBD2 (5 bases each). Germline V CDR1 and CDR2: GTSNPN, SVGIG (reference sequence). This CDR3 has 14 amino acids. V was cut by 4 bases and J by 0 bases, with 11 bases left in between. The CDR3: CAWKEGMSTDTQYF. The CDR3 DNA reads TGTGCCTGGAAAGAGGGGATGAGCACAGATACGCAGTATTTT.

The chain employs TRBV5-1 and TRBJ1-1; no clear D. Germline V gene data show CDR1 as SGHRS and CDR2 as YFSETQ. The CDR3 is made up of 15 amino acids. The V end was cut by 0 bases, the J end by 4 bases, with 13 bases between. CDR3 residues: CASSLDTGWGTEAFF. The CDR3 nucleotides read TGCGCCAGCAGCTTGGATACGGGATGGGGCACTGAAGCTTTCTTT.

The genes are TRBV25-1 and TRBJ1-4, with D hard to call. This CDR3 is built from 15 residues. In germline, CDR1 is MGHDK, CDR2 SYGVNS. V was shortened by 3 bases and J by 3 bases, with 11 bases between the two germline ends. CDR3: CASSDAGRANEKLFF. The CDR3 nucleotides read TGTGCCAGCAGTGACGCGGGGAGGGCTAATGAAAAACTGTTTTTT. Supplemented by reference TRBV25-1 and TRBJ1-4, the full variable domain reads EADIYQTPRYLVIGTGKKITLECSQTMGHDKMYWYQQDPGMELHLIHYSYGVNSTEKGDLSSESTVSRIRTEHFPLTLESARPSHTSQYLCASSDAGRANEKLFFGSGTQLSVL.

The chain links TRBV9 to TRBJ1-2; no clear D gene. Trimming took 3 bases from V and 7 from J, leaving 16 bases between them. This CDR3 has 14 amino acids. CDR1 and CDR2 from the germline V gene are SGDLS and YYNGEE. The CDR3: CASSEGLAISGYTF. The CDR3, as DNA: TGTGCCAGCAGCGAGGGATTAGCTATTAGTGGCTACACCTTC.

This clone has just a few counts. The chain carries TRBV21-1 and TRBJ1-6; the DNA was not used to check the table's D call, TRBD1. TRBV21-1 is a recognized pseudogene. This CDR3 has 19 amino acids. The CDR3 here is CASSKVSRGFFSYNSPLHF. The CDR3 coding sequence is TGTGCCAGCAGCAAAGTTAGCAGGGGTTTCTTCTCCTATAATTCACCCCTCCACTTT.

This sequence joins TRBV30 and TRBJ1-6, with D unresolved. V was pared by 0 bases and J by 4 bases, with 7 bases between. Germline V gives CDR1 GTSNPN, CDR2 SVGIG (reference sequence). The CDR3 contains 14 residues. The CDR3 bases are TGTGCCTGGAGTGTTCCGGGATATAATTCACCCCTCCACTTT. Amino acid sequence: CAWSVPGYNSPLHF.

The rearrangement links TRBV30 to TRBJ1-2; 7 positions match TRBD1. V gave up 2 bases and J gave up 6 bases; unmatched junction bases: 3. Germline assignment: CDR1 GTSNPN and CDR2 SVGIG (reference sequence). CDR3 length: 12 residues. This CDR3 reads CAWSIDRDGYTF. CDR3 in DNA: TGTGCCTGGAGTATCGACAGGGATGGCTACACCTTC.

This chain uses TRBV30 with TRBJ1-5; 8 bases match TRBD1. Germline CDR1 is GTSNPN and CDR2 is SVGIG (reference sequence). V shed 2 bases and J 3 bases; nucleotides not matched to a gene: 9. The CDR3 consists of 16 residues. The CDR3 DNA reads as TGTGCCTGGAGTTTCACCGGGACAGGCTTCAATCAGCCCCAGCATTTT. Its translation is CAWSFTGTGFNQPQHF.

V usage is TRBV28 and J usage is TRBJ1-6; no reliable D call. Germline values: CDR1 MDHEN, CDR2 SYDVKM. Between the trimmed V and J ends, which lost 7 bases and 8 bases, there was a span of 9 bases. This CDR3 has 12 amino acids. This CDR3 reads CASTGPDSPLHF. CDR3 nucleotides: TGTGCCAGCACAGGTCCGGATTCACCCCTCCACTTT.

The chain links TRBV27 to TRBJ1-1; D possibly corresponds to TRBD1 (6 bases). CDR1 is MNHEY and CDR2 is SMNVEV in the germline V gene (reference sequence). The V and J ends lost 5 bases and 0 bases respectively, with 22 bases between them. This CDR3 contains 18 residues. The CDR3 DNA sequence: TGTGCCAGCAGTCCCCTCCCCTTTACAGGGCCCATGAACACTGAAGCTTTCTTT. Amino acid sequence: CASSPLPFTGPMNTEAFF.

To note about this clone: The sample holds other DNA sequences that translate to the same CDR3. The chain is built from TRBV5-1 and TRBJ1-6; 9 bases are shared with TRBD1. Unmatched junction bases numbered 3, after V lost 4 bases and J lost 7 bases. The CDR3 loop spans 14 amino acids. Per the germline V gene, CDR1 is SGHRS and CDR2 is YFSETQ. CDR3: CASSGGQGNSPLHF. The CDR3 DNA follows: TGCGCCAGCAGCGGGGGACAGGGCAATTCACCCCTCCACTTT.